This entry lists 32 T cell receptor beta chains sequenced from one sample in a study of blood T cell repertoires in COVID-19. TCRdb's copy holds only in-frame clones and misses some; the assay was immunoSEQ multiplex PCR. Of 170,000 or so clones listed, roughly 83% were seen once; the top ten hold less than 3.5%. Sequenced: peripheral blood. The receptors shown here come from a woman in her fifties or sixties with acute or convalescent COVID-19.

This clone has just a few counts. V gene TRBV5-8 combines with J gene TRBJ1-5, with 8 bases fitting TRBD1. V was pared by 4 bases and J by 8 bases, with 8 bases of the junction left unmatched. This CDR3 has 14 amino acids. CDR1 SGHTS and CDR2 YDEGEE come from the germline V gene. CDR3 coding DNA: TGTGCCAGCAGCAGGGGACAGGTTATAGAGCCCCAGCATTTT. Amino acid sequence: CASSRGQVIEPQHF.

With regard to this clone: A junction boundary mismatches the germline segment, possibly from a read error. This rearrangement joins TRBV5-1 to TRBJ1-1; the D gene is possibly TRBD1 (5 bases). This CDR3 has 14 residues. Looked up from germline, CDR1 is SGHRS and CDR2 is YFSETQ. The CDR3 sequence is CASRLAGGSTEAFF. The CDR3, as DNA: TGCGCCAGCAGATTGGCGGGGGGGAGCACTGAAGCTTTCTTT.

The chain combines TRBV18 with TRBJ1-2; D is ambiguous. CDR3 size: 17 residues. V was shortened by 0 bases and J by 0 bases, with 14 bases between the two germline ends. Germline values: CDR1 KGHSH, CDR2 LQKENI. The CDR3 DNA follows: TGTGCCAGCTCACCACCGGGGAGGGCGGAAGCTAACTATGGCTACACCTTC. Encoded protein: CASSPPGRAEANYGYTF.

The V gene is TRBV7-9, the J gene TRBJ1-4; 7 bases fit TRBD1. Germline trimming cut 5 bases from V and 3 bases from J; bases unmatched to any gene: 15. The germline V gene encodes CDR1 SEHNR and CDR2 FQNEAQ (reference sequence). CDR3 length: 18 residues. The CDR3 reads CASSPTGVTLGANEKLFF. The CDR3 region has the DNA TGTGCCAGCAGCCCTACAGGGGTGACTCTTGGAGCTAATGAAAAACTGTTTTTT.

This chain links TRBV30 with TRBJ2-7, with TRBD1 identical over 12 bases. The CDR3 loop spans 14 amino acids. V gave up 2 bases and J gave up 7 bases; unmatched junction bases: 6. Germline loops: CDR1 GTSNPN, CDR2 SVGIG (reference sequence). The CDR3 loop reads CAWSTGDRGREQYF. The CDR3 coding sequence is TGTGCCTGGAGTACGGGGGACAGGGGGCGAGAGCAGTACTTC.

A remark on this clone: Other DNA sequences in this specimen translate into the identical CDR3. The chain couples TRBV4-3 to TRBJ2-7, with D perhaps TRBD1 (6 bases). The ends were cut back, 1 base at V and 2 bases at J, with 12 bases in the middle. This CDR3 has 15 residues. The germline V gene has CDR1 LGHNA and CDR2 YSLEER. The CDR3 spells CASSQAADRPYEQYF. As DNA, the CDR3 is TGCGCCAGCAGCCAAGCCGCGGACAGACCCTACGAGCAGTACTTC.

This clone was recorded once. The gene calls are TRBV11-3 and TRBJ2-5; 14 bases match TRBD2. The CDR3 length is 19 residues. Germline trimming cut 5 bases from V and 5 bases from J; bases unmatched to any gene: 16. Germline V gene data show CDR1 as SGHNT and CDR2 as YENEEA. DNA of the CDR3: TGTGCCAGCAGCCCCCCGATATTGACTAGCGGGGGGGTGGTGGAGACCCAGTACTTC. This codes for CASSPPILTSGGVVETQYF.

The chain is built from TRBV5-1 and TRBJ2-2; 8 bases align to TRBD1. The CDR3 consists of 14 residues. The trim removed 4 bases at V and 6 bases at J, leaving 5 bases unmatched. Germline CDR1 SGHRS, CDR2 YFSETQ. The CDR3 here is CASSADREAGELFF. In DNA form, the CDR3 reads TGCGCCAGCAGCGCGGACAGGGAGGCCGGGGAGCTGTTTTTT.

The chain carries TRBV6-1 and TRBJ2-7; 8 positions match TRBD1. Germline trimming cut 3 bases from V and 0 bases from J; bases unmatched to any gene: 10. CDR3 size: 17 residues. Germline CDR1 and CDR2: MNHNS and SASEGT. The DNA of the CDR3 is TGTGCCAGCAGTGATAACAGGGGGAAGGTGGCCTCCTACGAGCAGTACTTC. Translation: CASSDNRGKVASYEQYF.

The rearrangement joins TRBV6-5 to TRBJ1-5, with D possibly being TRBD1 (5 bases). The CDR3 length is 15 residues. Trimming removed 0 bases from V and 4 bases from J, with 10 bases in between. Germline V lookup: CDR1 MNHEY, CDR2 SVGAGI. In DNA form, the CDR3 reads TGTGCCAGCAGTTACTCGAGCAGGGATAATCAGCCCCAGCATTTT. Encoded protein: CASSYSSRDNQPQHF.

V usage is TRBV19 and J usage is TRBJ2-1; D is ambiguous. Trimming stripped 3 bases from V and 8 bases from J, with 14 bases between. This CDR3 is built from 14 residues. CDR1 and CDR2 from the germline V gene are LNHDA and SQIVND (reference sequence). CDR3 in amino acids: CASSMRGVEYEQFF. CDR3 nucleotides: TGTGCCAGTAGTATGAGAGGAGTTGAGTATGAGCAGTTCTTC.

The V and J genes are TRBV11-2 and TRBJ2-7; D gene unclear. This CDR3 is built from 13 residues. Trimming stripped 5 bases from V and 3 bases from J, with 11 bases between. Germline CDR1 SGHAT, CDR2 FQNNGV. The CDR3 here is CASSRSRGYEQYF. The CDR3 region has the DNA TGTGCCAGCAGCCGATCCCGCGGCTACGAGCAGTACTTC. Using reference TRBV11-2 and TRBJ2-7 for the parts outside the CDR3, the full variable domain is EAGVAQSPRYKIIEKRQSVAFWCNPISGHATLYWYQQILGQGPKLLIQFQNNGVVDDSQLPKDRFSAERLKGVDSTLKIQPAKLEDSAVYLCASSRSRGYEQYFGPGTRLTVT.

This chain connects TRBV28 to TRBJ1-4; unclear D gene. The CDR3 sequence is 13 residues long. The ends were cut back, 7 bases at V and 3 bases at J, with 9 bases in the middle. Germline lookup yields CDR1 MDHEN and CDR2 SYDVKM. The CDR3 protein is CASIRGANEKLFF. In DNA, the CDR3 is TGTGCCAGCATACGCGGTGCTAATGAAAAACTGTTTTTT.

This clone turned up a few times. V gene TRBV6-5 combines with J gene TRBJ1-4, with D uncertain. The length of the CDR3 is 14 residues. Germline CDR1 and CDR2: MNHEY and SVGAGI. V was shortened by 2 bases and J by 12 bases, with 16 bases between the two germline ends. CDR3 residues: CASSYESFHRELFF. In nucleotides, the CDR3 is TGTGCCAGCAGTTACGAGAGTTTCCACCGCGAACTGTTTTTT.

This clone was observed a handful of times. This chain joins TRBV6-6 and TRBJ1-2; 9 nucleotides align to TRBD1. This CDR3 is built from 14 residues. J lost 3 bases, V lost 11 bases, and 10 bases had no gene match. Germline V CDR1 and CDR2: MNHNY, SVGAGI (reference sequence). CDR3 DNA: TGTGCCGTGAAGAGACAGGGGGTTTACTATGGCTACACCTTC. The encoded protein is CAVKRQGVYYGYTF.

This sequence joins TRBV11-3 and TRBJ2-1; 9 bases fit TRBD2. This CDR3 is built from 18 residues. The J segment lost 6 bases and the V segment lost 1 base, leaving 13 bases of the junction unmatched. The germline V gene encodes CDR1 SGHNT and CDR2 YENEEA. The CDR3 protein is CASSLGAREAGGPNEQFF. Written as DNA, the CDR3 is TGTGCCAGCAGCTTAGGGGCCCGGGAAGCGGGGGGCCCCAATGAGCAGTTCTTC.

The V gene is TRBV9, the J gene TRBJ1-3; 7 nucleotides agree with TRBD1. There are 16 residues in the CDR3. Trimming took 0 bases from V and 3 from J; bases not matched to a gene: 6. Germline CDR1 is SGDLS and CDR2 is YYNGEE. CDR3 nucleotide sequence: TGTGCCAGCAGCGTAGATGGACAGGTTGGTGGAAACACCATATATTTT. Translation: CASSVDGQVGGNTIYF.

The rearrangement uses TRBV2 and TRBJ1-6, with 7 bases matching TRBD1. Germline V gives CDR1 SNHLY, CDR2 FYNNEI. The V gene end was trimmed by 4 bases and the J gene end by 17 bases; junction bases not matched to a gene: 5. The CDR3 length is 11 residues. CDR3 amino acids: CASSGGQRFHF. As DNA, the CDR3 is TGTGCCAGCAGTGGGGGACAGCGGTTCCACTTT. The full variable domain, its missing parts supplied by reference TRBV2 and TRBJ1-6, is EPEVTQTPSHQVTQMGQEVILRCVPISNHLYFYWYRQILGQKVEFLVSFYNNEISEKSEIFDDQFSVERPDGSNFTLKIRSTKLEDSAMYFCASSGGQRFHFGNGTRLTVT.

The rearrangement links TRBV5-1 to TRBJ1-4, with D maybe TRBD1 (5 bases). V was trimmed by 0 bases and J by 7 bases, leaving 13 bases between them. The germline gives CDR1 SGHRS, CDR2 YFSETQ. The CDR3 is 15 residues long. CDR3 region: CASSLDEGRGEKLFF. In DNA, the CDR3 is TGCGCCAGCAGCTTGGACGAGGGGCGGGGTGAAAAACTGTTTTTT.

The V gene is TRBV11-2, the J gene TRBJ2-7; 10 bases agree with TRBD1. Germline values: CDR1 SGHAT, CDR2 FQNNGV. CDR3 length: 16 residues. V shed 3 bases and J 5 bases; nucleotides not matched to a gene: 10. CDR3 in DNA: TGTGCCAGCAGCTTCGATGGGGGACAGGGGTGGGACGAGCAGTACTTC. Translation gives CASSFDGGQGWDEQYF.

CDR3 sequence reads: CASSFGEGSSPLHF. The CDR3 DNA reads as TGTGCCAGCAGCTTTGGGGAGGGATCTTCACCCCTCCACTTT. This rearrangement joins TRBV9 to TRBJ1-6; D gene uncertain. Germline V gives CDR1 SGDLS, CDR2 YYNGEE. The CDR3 loop spans 14 amino acids. Trimming removed 4 bases at V and 9 bases at J, with 14 bases between.

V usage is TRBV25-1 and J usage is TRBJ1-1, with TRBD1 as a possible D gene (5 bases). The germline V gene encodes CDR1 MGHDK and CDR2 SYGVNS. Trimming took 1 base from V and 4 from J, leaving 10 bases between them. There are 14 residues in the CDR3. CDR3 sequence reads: CASSESGGSTEAFF. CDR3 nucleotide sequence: TGTGCCAGCAGTGAATCGGGGGGTAGCACTGAAGCTTTCTTT.

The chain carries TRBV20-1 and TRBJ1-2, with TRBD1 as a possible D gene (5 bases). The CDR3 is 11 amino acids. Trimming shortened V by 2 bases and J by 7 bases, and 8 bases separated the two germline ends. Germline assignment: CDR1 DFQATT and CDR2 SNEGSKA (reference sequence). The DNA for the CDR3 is TGCAGTGCTAGACGGGACTTTGGCTACACCTTC. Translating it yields CSARRDFGYTF.

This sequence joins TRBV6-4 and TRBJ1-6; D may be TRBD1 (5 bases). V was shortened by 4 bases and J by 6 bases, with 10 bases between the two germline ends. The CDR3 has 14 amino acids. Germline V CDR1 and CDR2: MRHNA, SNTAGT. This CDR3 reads CASSVGTVNSPLHF. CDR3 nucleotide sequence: TGTGCCAGCAGTGTTGGGACTGTTAATTCACCCCTCCACTTT.

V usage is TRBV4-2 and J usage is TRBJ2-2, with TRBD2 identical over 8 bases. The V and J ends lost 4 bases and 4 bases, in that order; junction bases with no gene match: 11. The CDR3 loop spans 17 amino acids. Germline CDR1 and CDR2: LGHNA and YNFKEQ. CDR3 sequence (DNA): TGTGCCAGCAGCCGGGCGACGGCGGGGGGACTCACCGGGGAGCTGTTTTTT. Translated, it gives CASSRATAGGLTGELFF.

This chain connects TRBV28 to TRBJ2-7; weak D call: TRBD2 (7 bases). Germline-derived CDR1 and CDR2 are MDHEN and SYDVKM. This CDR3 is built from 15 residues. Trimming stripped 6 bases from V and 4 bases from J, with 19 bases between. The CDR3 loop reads CASRPGGAIGYEQYF. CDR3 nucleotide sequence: TGTGCCAGCAGGCCTGGGGGGGCTATAGGTTACGAGCAGTACTTC.

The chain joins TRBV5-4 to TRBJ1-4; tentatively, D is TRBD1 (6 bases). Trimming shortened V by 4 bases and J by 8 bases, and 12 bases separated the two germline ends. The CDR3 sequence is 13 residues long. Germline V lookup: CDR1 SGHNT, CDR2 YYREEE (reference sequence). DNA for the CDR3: TGTGCCAGCAGCGGGGGGGCAGGAGAAAAACTGTTTTTT. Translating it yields CASSGGAGEKLFF.

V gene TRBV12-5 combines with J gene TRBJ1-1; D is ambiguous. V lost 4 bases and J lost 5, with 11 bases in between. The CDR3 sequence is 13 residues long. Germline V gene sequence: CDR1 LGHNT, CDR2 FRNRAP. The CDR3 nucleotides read TGTGCTAGTGGTTCGTTAGGAGGGACTGAAGCTTTCTTT. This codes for CASGSLGGTEAFF.

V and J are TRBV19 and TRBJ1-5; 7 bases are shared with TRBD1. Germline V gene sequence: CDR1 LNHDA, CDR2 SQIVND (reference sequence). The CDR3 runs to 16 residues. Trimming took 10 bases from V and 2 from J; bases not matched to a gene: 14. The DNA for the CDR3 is TGTGCCATCCGGGACAGCCTTTCGGGAGGCAATCAGCCCCAGCATTTT. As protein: CAIRDSLSGGNQPQHF.

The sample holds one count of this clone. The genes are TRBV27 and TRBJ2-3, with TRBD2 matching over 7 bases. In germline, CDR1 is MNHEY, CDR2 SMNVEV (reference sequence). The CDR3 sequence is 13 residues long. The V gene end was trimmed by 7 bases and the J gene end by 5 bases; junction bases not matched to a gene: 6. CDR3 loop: CASMWSSGDTQYF. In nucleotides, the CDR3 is TGTGCCAGCATGTGGTCTAGCGGAGATACGCAGTATTTT.

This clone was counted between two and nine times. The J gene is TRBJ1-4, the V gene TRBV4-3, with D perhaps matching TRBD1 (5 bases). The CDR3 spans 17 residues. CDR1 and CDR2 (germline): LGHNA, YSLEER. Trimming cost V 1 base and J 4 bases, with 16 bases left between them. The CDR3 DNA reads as TGCGCCAGCAGCCAAGGGATTCACCGGGACTATAATGAAAAACTGTTTTTT. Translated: CASSQGIHRDYNEKLFF.

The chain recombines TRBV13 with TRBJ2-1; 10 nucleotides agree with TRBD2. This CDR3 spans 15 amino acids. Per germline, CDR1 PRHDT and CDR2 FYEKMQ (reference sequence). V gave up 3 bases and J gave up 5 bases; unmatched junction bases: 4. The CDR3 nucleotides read TGTGCCAGCAGCTTTACTAGCGGGGCCCACAATGAGCAGTTCTTC. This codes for CASSFTSGAHNEQFF.